Below, 11 T cell receptor beta chains from the same sample are listed, as sequenced in a study of CD8+ T cells in alopecia areata. As the sequencing template, cDNA was produced by extracting RNA and reverse transcribing it. Data came from immunoSEQ multiplex PCR; TCRdb stores just in-frame clones and leaves some out. The sample gives around 190,000 clones, roughly 56% of which show up once; 4.9% is in the top ten. Sequenced material: CD8+ T cells sorted from blood. These receptors originate from a human donor in good health.

The chain has TRBV4-1 and TRBJ1-2, with TRBD1 matching over 8 bases. The CDR3 consists of 14 residues. CDR1 is MGHRA and CDR2 is YSYEKL in the germline V gene. The ends lost 4 bases at V and 8 bases at J; junction bases unmatched: 9. CDR3 protein: CASSRSGGTGGYTF. CDR3 nucleotides: TGCGCCAGCAGCCGGTCCGGGGGGACAGGCGGCTACACCTTC.

This clone was counted a single time. The rearrangement joins TRBV29-1 to TRBJ2-1; D ambiguous. CDR1 and CDR2 (germline): SQVTM, ANQGSEA. Trimming pared 3 bases from V and 8 bases from J, leaving 8 bases between. This CDR3 spans 11 amino acids. The CDR3 reads CSVDPGHEQFF. The CDR3, as DNA: TGCAGCGTTGATCCCGGCCATGAGCAGTTCTTC.

The gene calls are TRBV7-2 and TRBJ1-2; 8 bases map to TRBD1. This CDR3 comprises 15 residues. V gave up 5 bases and J gave up 4 bases; unmatched junction bases: 9. Germline V gene lookup returns CDR1 SGHTA and CDR2 FQGNSA. Written as DNA, the CDR3 is TGTGCCAGCAGCCTGGACAGGGCCTCCTCCTATGGCTACACCTTC. Its translation is CASSLDRASSYGYTF.

This clone was picked up many times. The chain has TRBV13 and TRBJ1-2; D is possibly TRBD1 (5 bases). Germline CDR1 and CDR2: PRHDT and FYEKMQ (reference sequence). The CDR3 contains 14 residues. V lost 5 bases and J 8 bases, leaving 18 bases between the germline ends. This CDR3 reads CASSPNGGIGGYTF. The CDR3 DNA reads as TGTGCCAGCAGCCCAAACGGGGGGATCGGGGGCTACACCTTC.

V gene TRBV12-5 combines with J gene TRBJ1-2; TRBD1 aligns across 10 bases. Germline CDR1 reads LGHNT; CDR2 reads FRNRAP. This CDR3 region has 14 residues. The V segment lost 6 bases and the J segment 8 bases; nucleotides outside the gene matches: 9. The CDR3 nucleotides are TGTGCTAGTGGAAGCGATGACAGGGGGCAAGGCTACACCTTC. As protein: CASGSDDRGQGYTF. The variable domain in full, completed from reference TRBV12-5 and TRBJ1-2, reads DARVTQTPRHKVTEMGQEVTMRCQPILGHNTVFWYRQTMMQGLELLAYFRNRAPLDDSGMPKDRFSAEMPDATLATLKIQPSEPRDSAVYFCASGSDDRGQGYTFGSGTRLTVV.

The genes are TRBV5-5 and TRBJ1-2, with D unresolved. Germline V gene data show CDR1 as SGHKS and CDR2 as YYEKEE (reference sequence). Trimming cost V 0 bases and J 3 bases, with 12 bases left between them. This CDR3 region has 15 residues. The CDR3 DNA reads TGTGCCAGCAGCTTGGCCTCTAGAAGGTACTATGGCTACACCTTC. It specifies CASSLASRRYYGYTF.

J is TRBJ2-1 and V is TRBV9; D is perhaps TRBD2 (6 bases). This CDR3 contains 15 residues. V was clipped by 5 bases and J by 2 bases, with 14 bases between them. Germline CDR1 reads SGDLS; CDR2 reads YYNGEE. This CDR3 is CASSPREVAYNEQFF. In DNA, the CDR3 is TGTGCCAGCAGTCCAAGGGAGGTCGCCTACAATGAGCAGTTCTTC.

The V call is TRBV2, the J call TRBJ1-5, with D perhaps matching TRBD1 (6 bases). Trimming shortened V by 8 bases and J by 7 bases, and 15 bases separated the two germline ends. Looked up from germline, CDR1 is SNHLY and CDR2 is FYNNEI. CDR3 length: 13 amino acids. CDR3 in amino acids: CASRGGRVQPQHF. The DNA of the CDR3 is TGTGCCAGCCGAGGGGGGCGAGTGCAGCCCCAGCATTTT. The entire variable domain, with the rest obtained from reference TRBV2 and TRBJ1-5, is as follows: EPEVTQTPSHQVTQMGQEVILRCVPISNHLYFYWYRQILGQKVEFLVSFYNNEISEKSEIFDDQFSVERPDGSNFTLKIRSTKLEDSAMYFCASRGGRVQPQHFGDGTRLSIL.

In this sample, this clone turned up a few times. The rearrangement uses TRBV5-8 and TRBJ2-1; 9 positions match TRBD2. The CDR3 runs to 15 residues. Germline V gives CDR1 SGHTS, CDR2 YDEGEE. The trim removed 4 bases at V and 5 bases at J, leaving 7 bases unmatched. The chain's CDR3 is CASSPGGGAHNEQFF. As DNA, the CDR3 is TGTGCCAGCAGCCCCGGCGGGGGGGCCCACAATGAGCAGTTCTTC.

This clone appeared a few times. The genes are TRBV4-1 and TRBJ1-5; D is ambiguous. Trimming took off 4 bases at V and 2 bases at J, with 12 bases between the two ends. The CDR3 is 15 residues long. Germline V gene data show CDR1 as MGHRA and CDR2 as YSYEKL. The CDR3 DNA reads as TGCGCCAGCAGCCGACTATCGGATGGCAATCAGCCCCAGCATTTT. Amino acids: CASSRLSDGNQPQHF.

This clone was recorded a few times. This chain joins TRBV29-1 and TRBJ2-7; tentatively, D is TRBD1 (7 bases). Trimming removed 4 bases at V and 3 bases at J, with 16 bases between. Germline V gene lookup returns CDR1 SQVTM and CDR2 ANQGSEA. This CDR3 has 14 residues. Here the CDR3 reads CSVAGPGGNYEQYF. For the CDR3, the DNA is TGCAGCGTTGCAGGGCCAGGGGGGAACTACGAGCAGTACTTC.